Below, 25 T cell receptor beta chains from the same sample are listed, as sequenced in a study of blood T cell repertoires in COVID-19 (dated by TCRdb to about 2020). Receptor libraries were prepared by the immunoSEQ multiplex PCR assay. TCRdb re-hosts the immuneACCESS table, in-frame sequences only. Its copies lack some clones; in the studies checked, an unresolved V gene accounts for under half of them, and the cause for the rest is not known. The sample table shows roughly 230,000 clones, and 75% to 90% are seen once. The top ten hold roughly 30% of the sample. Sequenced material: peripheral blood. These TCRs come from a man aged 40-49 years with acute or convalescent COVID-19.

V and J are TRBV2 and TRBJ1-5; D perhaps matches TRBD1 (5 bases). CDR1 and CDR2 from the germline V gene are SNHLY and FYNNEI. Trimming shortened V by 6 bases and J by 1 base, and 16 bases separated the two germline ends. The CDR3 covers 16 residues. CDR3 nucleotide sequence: TGTGCCAGCAGAATAGGGGAGGGGAGAAGCAATCAGCCCCAGCATTTT. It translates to CASRIGEGRSNQPQHF.

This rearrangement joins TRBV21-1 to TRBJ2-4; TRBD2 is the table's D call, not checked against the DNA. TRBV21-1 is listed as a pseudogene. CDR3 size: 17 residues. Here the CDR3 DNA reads TGTGCCAGCAGCAAAGTGAGTGAAGAGCGCTGTACGAACATTCAGTACTTC. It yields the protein CASSKVSEERCTNIQYF.

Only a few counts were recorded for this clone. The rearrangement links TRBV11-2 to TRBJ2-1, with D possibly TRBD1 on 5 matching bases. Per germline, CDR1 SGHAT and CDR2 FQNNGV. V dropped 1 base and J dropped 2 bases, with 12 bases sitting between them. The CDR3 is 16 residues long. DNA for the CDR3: TGTGCCAGCAGCTTAGGGGCAGGGCCCACCTACAATGAGCAGTTCTTC. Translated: CASSLGAGPTYNEQFF.

The CDR3 sequence is CASSYSYGSTDTQYF. CDR3 in DNA: TGTGCCAGCAGTTACTCGTACGGTAGCACAGATACGCAGTATTTT. The rearrangement links TRBV6-2 or TRBV6-3 to TRBJ2-3; D not resolved. This CDR3 has 15 residues. The germline V gene has CDR1 MNHEY and CDR2 SVGEGT. The V and J ends lost 0 bases and 0 bases respectively, with 7 bases between them.

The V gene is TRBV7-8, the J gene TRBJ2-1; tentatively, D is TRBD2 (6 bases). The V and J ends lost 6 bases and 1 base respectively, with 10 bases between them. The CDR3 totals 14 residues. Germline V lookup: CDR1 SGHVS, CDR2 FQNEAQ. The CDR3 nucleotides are TGTGCCAGCAGAATAGCGGATTCCTACAATGAGCAGTTCTTC. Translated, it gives CASRIADSYNEQFF.

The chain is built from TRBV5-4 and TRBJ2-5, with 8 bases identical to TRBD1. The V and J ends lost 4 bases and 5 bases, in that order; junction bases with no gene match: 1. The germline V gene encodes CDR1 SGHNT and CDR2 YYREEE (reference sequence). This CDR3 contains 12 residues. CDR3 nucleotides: TGTGCCAGCAGCCGGGACAGGGAGACCCAGTACTTC. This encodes CASSRDRETQYF.

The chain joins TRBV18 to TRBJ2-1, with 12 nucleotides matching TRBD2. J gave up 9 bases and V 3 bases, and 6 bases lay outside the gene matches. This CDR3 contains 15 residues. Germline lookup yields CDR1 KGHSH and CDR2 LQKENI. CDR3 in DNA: TGTGCCAGCTCACCCGGACTAGCGGGATTGGGTGAGCAGTTCTTC. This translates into CASSPGLAGLGEQFF. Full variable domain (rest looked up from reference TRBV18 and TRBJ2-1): NAGVMQNPRHLVRRRGQEARLRCSPMKGHSHVYWYRQLPEEGLKFMVYLQKENIIDESGMPKERFSAEFPKEGPSILRIQQVVRGDSAAYFCASSPGLAGLGEQFFGPGTRLTVL.

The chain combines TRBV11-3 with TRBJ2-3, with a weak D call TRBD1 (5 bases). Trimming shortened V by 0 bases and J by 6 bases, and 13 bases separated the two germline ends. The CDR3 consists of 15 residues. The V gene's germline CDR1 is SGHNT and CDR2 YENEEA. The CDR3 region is CASSLDSRGADTQYF. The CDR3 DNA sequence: TGTGCCAGCAGCTTAGATTCAAGGGGCGCGGATACGCAGTATTTT.

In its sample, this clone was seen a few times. The CDR3 sequence is CASSVGGLGSGNTIYF. In DNA, the CDR3 is TGTGCCAGCAGCGTAGGGGGACTGGGCTCTGGAAACACCATATATTTT. The gene calls are TRBV9 and TRBJ1-3, with a tentative D call TRBD1 (5 bases). This CDR3 is built from 16 residues. Trimming shortened V by 0 bases and J by 0 bases, and 10 bases separated the two germline ends. The germline V gene has CDR1 SGDLS and CDR2 YYNGEE.

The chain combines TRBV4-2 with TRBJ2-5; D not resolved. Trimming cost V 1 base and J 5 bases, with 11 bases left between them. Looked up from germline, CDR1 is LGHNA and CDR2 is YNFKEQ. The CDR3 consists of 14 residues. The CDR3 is CASSQVAQRETQYF. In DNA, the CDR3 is TGTGCCAGCAGCCAAGTGGCTCAGAGGGAGACCCAGTACTTC.

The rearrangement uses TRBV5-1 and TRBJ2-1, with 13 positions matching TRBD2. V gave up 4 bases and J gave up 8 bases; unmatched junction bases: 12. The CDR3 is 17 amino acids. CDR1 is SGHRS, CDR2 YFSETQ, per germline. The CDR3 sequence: CASSPGAGLAGVDEQFF. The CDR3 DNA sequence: TGCGCCAGCAGCCCGGGGGCTGGACTAGCGGGAGTAGATGAGCAGTTCTTC.

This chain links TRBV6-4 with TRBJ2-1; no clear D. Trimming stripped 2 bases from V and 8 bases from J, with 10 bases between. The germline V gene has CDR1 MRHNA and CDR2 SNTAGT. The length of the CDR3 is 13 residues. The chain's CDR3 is CASSDGQLDEQFF. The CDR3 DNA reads TGTGCCAGCAGTGACGGGCAGTTGGATGAGCAGTTCTTC.

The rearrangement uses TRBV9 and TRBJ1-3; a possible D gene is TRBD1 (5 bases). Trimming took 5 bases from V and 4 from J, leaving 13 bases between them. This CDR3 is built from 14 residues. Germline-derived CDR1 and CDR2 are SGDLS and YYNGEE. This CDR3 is CASRPQGGGNTIYF. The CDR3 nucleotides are TGTGCCAGCAGGCCCCAGGGCGGAGGAAACACCATATATTTT.

The CDR3 region has the DNA TGTGCCAGCAGTCGTAGACAGGTAACTGAAGCTTTCTTT. Translated, it gives CASSRRQVTEAFF. The chain links TRBV6-5 to TRBJ1-1; D possibly corresponds to TRBD1 (6 bases). The ends were cut back, 5 bases at V and 5 bases at J, with 12 bases in the middle. The CDR3 length is 13 residues. Germline-derived CDR1 and CDR2 are MNHEY and SVGAGI.

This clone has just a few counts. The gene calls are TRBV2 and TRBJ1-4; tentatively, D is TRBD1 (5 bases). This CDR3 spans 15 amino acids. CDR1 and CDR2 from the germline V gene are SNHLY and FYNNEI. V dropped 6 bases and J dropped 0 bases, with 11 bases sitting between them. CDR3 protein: CASRLDRTTNEKLFF. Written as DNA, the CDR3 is TGTGCCAGCAGGCTTGACAGAACAACTAATGAAAAACTGTTTTTT. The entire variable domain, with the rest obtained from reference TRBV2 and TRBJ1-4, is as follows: EPEVTQTPSHQVTQMGQEVILRCVPISNHLYFYWYRQILGQKVEFLVSFYNNEISEKSEIFDDQFSVERPDGSNFTLKIRSTKLEDSAMYFCASRLDRTTNEKLFFGSGTQLSVL.

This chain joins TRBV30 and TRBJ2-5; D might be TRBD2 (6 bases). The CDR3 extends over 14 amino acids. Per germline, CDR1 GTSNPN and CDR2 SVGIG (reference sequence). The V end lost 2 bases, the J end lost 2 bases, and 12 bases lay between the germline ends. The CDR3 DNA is TGTGCCTGGAGTTCCCCCGGGACTCAAGAGACCCAGTACTTC. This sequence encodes CAWSSPGTQETQYF. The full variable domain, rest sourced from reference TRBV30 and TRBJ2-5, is SQTIHQWPATLVQPVGSPLSLECTVEGTSNPNLYWYRQAAGRGLQLLFYSVGIGQISSEVPQNLSASRPQDRQFILSSKKLLLSDSGFYLCAWSSPGTQETQYFGPGTRLLVL.

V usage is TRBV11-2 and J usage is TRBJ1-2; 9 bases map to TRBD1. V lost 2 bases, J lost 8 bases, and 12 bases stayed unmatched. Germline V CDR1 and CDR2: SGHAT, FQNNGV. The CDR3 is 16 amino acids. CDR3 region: CASSLNRRDRDYGYTF. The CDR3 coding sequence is TGTGCCAGCAGCTTAAATAGACGGGACAGGGATTACGGCTACACCTTC.

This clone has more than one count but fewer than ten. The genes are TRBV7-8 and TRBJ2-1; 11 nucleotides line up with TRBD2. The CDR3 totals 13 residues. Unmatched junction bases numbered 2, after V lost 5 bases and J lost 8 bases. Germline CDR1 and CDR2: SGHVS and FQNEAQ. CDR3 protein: CASSGLAGDEQFF. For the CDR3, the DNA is TGTGCCAGCAGCGGACTAGCGGGCGATGAGCAGTTCTTC.

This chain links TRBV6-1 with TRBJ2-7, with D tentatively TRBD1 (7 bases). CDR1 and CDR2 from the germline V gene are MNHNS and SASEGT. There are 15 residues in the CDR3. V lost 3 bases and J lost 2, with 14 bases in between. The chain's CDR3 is CASSDPGGLAYEQYF. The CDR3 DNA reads TGTGCCAGCAGTGATCCAGGGGGGCTAGCCTACGAGCAGTACTTC.

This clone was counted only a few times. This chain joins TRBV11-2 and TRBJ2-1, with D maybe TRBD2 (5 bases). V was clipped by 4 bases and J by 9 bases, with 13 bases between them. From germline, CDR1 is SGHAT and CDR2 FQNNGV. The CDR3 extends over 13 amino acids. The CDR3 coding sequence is TGTGCCAGCAGCTCGGACTCTTACGGTGAGCAGTTCTTC. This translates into CASSSDSYGEQFF.

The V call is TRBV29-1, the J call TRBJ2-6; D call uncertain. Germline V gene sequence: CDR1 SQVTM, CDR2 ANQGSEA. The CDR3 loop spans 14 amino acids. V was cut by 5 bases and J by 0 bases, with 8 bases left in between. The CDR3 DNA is TGCAGCGTTCGTGTCCTCTCTGGGGCCAACGTCCTGACTTTC. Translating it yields CSVRVLSGANVLTF. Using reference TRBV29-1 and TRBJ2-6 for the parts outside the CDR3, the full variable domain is SAVISQKPSRDICQRGTSLTIQCQVDSQVTMMFWYRQQPGQSLTLIATANQGSEATYESGFVIDKFPISRPNLTFSTLTVSNMSPEDSSIYLCSVRVLSGANVLTFGAGSRLTVL.

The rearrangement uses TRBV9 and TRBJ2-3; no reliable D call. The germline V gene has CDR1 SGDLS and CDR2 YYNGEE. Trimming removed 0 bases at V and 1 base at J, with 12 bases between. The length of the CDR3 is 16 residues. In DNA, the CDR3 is TGTGCCAGCAGCGTAGGGTCGCTAGTAGGCACAGATACGCAGTATTTT. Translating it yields CASSVGSLVGTDTQYF. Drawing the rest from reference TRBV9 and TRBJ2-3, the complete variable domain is DSGVTQTPKHLITATGQRVTLRCSPRSGDLSVYWYQQSLDQGLQFLIQYYNGEERAKGNILERFSAQQFPDLHSELNLSSLELGDSALYFCASSVGSLVGTDTQYFGPGTRLTVL.

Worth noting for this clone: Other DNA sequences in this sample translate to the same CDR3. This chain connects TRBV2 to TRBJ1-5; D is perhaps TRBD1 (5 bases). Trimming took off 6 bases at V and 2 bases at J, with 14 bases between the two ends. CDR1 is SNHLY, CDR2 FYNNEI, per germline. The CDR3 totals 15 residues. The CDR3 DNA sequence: TGTGCCAGCAGCCCCGGAGGGGCGCGCAATCAGCCCCAGCATTTT. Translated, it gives CASSPGGARNQPQHF.

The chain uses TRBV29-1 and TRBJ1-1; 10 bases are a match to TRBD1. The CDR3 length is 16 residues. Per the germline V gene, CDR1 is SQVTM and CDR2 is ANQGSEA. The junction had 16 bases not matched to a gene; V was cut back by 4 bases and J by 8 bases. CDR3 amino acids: CSVVPPGTGVVLEAFF. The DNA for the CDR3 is TGCAGCGTTGTCCCACCCGGGACAGGGGTCGTCCTAGAAGCTTTCTTT.

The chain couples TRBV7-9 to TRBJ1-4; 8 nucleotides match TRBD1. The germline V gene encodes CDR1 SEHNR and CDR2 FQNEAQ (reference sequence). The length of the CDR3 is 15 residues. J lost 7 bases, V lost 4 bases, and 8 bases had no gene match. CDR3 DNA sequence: TGTGCCAGCAGCTCCTGGACAGGGCAGTCTGAAAAACTGTTTTTT. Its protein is CASSSWTGQSEKLFF.